The text below deals with one T cell receptor (beta chain). RNA transcripts gave rise to amplified TCR beta CDR3 regions. During a first-round RT-PCR of the TCR CDR3, the HTBI primer set was used. TCRdb re-called the multiplex PCR reads with MiXCR, one entry per CDR3 protein. Of 400,000 or so distinct CDR3 sequences in the sample, more than 12% were seen once. Germline-derived CDR1 and CDR2 are DFQATT and SNEGSKA (reference sequence). Trimming shortened V by 4 bases and J by 5 bases, and 17 bases separated the two germline ends. CDR3 size: 15 residues. This entry is derived from a study of T cells in Graves' hyperthyroidism and ophthalmopathy.

The material sequenced was blood. This receptor was identified in a man aged 50 to 60 with Graves' ophthalmopathy. V usage is TRBV20-1 and J usage is TRBJ2-2; D perhaps matches TRBD1 (6 bases). CDR3 DNA sequence: TGCAGTGCTATGGGTCAGGGGCCGCATACCGGGGAGCTGTTTTTT. Translated, it gives CSAMGQGPHTGELFF.